This record looks at one T cell receptor beta chain sequence and its context. This sample is part of a study of blood T cell repertoires in COVID-19. The overall study: Sites across the United States, Italy and Spain contributed samples from acute and convalescent COVID-19. T cells, B-cell-depleted T cells, or PBMCs provided the cDNA or gDNA that served as material.

In the original workflow: Reference gene primer amplification gave nucleated cell count estimates. The data were produced by immunoSEQ multiplex PCR, yet TCRdb's version contains in-frame clones alone and is incomplete. The D gene and trimming were derived from the DNA, and the V and J assignments and clone size from that table. Here the sample spans nearly 350,000 clones, around 82% being singletons. Germline CDR1 and CDR2: MGHDK and SYGVNS. The length of the CDR3 is 15 residues. J lost 5 bases, V lost 3 bases, and 7 bases had no gene match. The sample was peripheral blood. The V call is TRBV25-1, the J call TRBJ2-3; the match to TRBD2 covers 8 bases. This TCR was sampled from a man younger than 45 with active or convalescent COVID-19. The CDR3 loop reads CASSDSGGVRDTQYF. In DNA, the CDR3 is TGTGCCAGCAGTGATTCGGGGGGGGTGAGAGATACGCAGTATTTT.